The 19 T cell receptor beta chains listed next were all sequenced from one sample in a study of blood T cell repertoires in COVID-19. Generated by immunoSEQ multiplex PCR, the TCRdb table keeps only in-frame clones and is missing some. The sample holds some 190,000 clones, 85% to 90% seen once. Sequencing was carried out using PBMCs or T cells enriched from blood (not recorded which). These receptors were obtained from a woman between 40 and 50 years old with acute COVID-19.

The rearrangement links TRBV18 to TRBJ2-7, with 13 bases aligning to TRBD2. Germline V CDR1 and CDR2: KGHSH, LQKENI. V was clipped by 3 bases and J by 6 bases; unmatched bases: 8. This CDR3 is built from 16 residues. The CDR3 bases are TGTGCCAGCTCACCCCGGACTAGCGGGGGCCGTTCCGAGCAGTACTTC. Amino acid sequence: CASSPRTSGGRSEQYF.

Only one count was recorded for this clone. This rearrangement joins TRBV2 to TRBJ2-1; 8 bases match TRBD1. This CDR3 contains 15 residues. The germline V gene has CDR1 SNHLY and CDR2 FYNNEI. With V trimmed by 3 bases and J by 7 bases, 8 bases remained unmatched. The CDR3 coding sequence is TGTGCCAGCAGTGAGGCCAGGGGGCTAAGGAATGAGCAGTTCTTC. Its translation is CASSEARGLRNEQFF.

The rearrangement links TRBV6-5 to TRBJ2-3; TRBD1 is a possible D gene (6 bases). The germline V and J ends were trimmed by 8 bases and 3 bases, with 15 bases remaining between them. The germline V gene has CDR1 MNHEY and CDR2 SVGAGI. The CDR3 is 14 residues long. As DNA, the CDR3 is TGTGCCAGCTCCTCTGGGGGCATGACAGATACGCAGTATTTT. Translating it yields CASSSGGMTDTQYF.

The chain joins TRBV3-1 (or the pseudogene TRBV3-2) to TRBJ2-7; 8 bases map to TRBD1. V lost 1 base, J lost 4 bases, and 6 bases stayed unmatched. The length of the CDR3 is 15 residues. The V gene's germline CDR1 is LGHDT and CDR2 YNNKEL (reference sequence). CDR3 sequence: CASSQGAGGLYEQYF. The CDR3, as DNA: TGTGCCAGCAGCCAAGGGGCAGGGGGCCTGTACGAGCAGTACTTC.

CDR3 sequence (DNA): TGTGCCTGGAGCCAGGGGGAGGAGACCCAGTACTTC. Translated, it gives CAWSQGEETQYF. This sequence joins TRBV30 and TRBJ2-5, with 7 bases aligning to TRBD1. CDR1 is GTSNPN, CDR2 SVGIG, per germline (reference sequence). J gave up 5 bases and V 3 bases, and 3 bases lay outside the gene matches. This CDR3 has 12 amino acids.

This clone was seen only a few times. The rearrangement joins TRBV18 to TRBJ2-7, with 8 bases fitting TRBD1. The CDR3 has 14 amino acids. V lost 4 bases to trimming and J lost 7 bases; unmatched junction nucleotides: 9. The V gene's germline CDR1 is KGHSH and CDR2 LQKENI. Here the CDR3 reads CASSQVQGAKEQYF. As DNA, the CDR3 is TGTGCCAGCTCACAGGTCCAGGGGGCTAAAGAGCAGTACTTC.

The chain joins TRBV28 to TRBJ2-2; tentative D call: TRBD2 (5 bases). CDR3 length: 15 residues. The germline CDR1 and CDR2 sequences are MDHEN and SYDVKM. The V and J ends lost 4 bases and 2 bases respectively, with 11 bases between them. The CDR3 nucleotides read TGTGCCAGCAGTTCGCGTGGACTTAACACCGGGGAGCTGTTTTTT. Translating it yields CASSSRGLNTGELFF.

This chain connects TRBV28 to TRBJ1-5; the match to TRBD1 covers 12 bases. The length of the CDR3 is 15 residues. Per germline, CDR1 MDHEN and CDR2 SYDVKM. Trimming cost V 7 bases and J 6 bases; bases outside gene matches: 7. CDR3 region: CASIQGTGGVQPQHF. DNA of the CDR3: TGTGCCAGCATCCAAGGGACAGGGGGCGTTCAGCCCCAGCATTTT.

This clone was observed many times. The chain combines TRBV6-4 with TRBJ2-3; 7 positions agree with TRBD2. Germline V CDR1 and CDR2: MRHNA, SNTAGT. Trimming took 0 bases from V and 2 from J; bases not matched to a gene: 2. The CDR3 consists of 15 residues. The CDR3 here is CASSDSAGDTDTQYF. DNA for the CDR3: TGTGCCAGCAGTGACTCGGCGGGAGACACAGATACGCAGTATTTT.

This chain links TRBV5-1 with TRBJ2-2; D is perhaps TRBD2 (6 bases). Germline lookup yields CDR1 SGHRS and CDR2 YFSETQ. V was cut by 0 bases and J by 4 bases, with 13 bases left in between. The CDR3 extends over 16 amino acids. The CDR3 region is CASSLEGQGLTGELFF. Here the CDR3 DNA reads TGCGCCAGCAGCTTGGAGGGGCAGGGACTCACCGGGGAGCTGTTTTTT.

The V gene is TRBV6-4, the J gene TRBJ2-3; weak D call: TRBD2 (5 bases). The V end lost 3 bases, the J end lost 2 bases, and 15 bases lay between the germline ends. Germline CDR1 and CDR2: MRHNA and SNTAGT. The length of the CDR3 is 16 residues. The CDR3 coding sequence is TGTGCCAGCAGTGAGTCGGTAGGCGGACTCACAGATACGCAGTATTTT. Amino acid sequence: CASSESVGGLTDTQYF.

The CDR3 spells CASSLDPEQRNTEAFF. The CDR3 nucleotides are TGTGCCAGCAGCTTGGACCCTGAACAGAGGAACACTGAAGCTTTCTTT. The J gene is TRBJ1-1, the V gene TRBV5-8, with D hard to call. The CDR3 is 16 residues long. Germline loops: CDR1 SGHTS, CDR2 YDEGEE. V was pared by 0 bases and J by 1 base, with 13 bases between.

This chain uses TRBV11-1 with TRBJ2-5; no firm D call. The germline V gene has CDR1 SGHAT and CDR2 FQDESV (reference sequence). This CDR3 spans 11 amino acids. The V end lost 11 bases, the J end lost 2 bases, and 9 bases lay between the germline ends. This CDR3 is CAGLEQETQYF. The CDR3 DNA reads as TGTGCCGGTCTAGAACAAGAGACCCAGTACTTC.

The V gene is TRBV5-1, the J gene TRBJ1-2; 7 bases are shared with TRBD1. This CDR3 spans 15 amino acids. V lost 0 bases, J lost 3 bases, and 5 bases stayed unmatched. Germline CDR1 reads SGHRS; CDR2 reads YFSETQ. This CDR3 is CASSLDVGGDYGYTF. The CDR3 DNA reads TGCGCCAGCAGCTTGGATGTAGGGGGCGACTATGGCTACACCTTC.

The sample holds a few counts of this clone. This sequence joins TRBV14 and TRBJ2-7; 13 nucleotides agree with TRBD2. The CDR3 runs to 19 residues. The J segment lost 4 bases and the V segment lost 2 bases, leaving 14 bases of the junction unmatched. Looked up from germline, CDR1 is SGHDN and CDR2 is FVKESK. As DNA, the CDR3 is TGTGCCAGCAGCCAAAGAGCGACTAGCGGGGGGATGAGTTGGTACGAGCAGTACTTC. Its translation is CASSQRATSGGMSWYEQYF.

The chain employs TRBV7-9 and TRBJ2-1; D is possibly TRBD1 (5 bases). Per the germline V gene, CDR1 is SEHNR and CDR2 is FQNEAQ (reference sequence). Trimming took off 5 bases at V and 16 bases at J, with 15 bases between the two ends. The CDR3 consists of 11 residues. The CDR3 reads CASSRGTVSFF. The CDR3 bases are TGTGCCAGCAGCAGGGGTACAGTCAGCTTCTTC.

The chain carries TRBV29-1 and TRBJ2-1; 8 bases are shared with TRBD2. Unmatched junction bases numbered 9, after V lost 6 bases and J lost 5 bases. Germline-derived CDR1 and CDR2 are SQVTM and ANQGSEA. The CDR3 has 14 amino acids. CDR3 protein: CSVKFTSGNNEQFF. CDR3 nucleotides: TGCAGCGTCAAATTCACTAGCGGAAACAATGAGCAGTTCTTC.

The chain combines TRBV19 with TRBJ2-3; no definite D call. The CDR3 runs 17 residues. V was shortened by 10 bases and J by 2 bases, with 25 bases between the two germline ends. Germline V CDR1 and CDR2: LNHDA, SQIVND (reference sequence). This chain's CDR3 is CANHIAPAALFTDTQYF. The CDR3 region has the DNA TGTGCCAATCATATTGCGCCGGCGGCCTTGTTCACAGATACGCAGTATTTT.

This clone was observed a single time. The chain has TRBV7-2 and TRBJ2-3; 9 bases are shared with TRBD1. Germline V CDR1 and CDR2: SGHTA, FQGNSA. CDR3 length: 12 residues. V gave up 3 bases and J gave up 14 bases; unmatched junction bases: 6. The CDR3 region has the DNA TGTGCCAGCAGCTTCCGGGACAGGGTGCCGTATTTT. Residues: CASSFRDRVPYF. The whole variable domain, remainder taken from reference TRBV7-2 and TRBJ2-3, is GAGVSQSPSNKVTEKGKDVELRCDPISGHTALYWYRQSLGQGLEFLIYFQGNSAPDKSGLPSDRFSAERTGGSVSTLTIQRTQQEDSAVYLCASSFRDRVPYFGPGTRLTVL.